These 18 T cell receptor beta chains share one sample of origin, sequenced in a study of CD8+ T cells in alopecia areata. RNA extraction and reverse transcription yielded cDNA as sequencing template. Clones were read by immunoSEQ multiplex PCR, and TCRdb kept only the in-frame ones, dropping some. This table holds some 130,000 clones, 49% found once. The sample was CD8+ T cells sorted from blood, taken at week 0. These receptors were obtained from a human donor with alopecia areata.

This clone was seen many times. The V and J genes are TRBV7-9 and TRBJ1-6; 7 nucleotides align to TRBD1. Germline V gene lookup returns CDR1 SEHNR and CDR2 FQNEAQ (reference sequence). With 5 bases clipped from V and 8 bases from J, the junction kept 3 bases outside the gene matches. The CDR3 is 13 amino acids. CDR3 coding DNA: TGTGCCAGCAGCGACACAGGGGATTCACCCCTCCACTTT. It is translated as CASSDTGDSPLHF. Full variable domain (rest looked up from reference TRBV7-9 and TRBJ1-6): DTGVSQNPRHKITKRGQNVTFRCDPISEHNRLYWYRQTLGQGPEFLTYFQNEAQLEKSRLLSDRFSAERPKGSFSTLEIQRTEQGDSAMYLCASSDTGDSPLHFGNGTRLTVT.

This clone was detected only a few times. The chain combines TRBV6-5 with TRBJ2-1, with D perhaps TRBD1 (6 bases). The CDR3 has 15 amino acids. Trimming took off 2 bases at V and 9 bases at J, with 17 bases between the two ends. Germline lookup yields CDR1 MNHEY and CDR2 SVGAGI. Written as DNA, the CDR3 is TGTGCCAGCAGTTACGGGTCAGGGGAATTAGGTGAGCAGTTCTTC. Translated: CASSYGSGELGEQFF.

Here the CDR3 reads CASSLAGGTPADTQYF. CDR3 in DNA: TGTGCCAGCAGCTTAGCGGGGGGGACCCCCGCAGATACGCAGTATTTT. J is TRBJ2-3 and V is TRBV13; TRBD2 matches at 8 bases. V lost 1 base and J lost 4; bases outside the gene matches: 7. The CDR3 contains 16 residues. Germline assignment: CDR1 PRHDT and CDR2 FYEKMQ (reference sequence). Complete variable domain (other parts from reference TRBV13 and TRBJ2-3): AAGVIQSPRHLIKEKRETATLKCYPIPRHDTVYWYQQGPGQDPQFLISFYEKMQSDKGSIPDRFSAQQFSDYHSELNMSSLELGDSALYFCASSLAGGTPADTQYFGPGTRLTVL.

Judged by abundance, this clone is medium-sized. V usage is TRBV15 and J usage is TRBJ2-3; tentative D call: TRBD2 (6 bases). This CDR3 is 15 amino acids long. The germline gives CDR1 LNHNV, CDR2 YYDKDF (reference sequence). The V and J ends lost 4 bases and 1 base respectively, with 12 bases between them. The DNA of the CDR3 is TGTGCCACCAGCACACGGGACTTTGGCACAGATACGCAGTATTTT. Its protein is CATSTRDFGTDTQYF.

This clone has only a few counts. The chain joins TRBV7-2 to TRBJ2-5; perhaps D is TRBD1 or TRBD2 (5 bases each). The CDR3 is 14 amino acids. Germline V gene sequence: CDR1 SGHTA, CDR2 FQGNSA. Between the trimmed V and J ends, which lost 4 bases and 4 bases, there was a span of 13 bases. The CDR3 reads CASSSGPTGETQYF. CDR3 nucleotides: TGTGCCAGCAGCTCGGGACCTACCGGAGAGACCCAGTACTTC.

DNA of the CDR3: TGTGCCAGCAGCCCTAGCGGGGGTTCAGATACGCAGTATTTT. It specifies CASSPSGGSDTQYF. This chain links TRBV9 with TRBJ2-3; 10 nucleotides match TRBD2. This CDR3 contains 14 residues. The J segment lost 4 bases and the V segment lost 4 bases, leaving 3 bases of the junction unmatched. Per the germline V gene, CDR1 is SGDLS and CDR2 is YYNGEE.

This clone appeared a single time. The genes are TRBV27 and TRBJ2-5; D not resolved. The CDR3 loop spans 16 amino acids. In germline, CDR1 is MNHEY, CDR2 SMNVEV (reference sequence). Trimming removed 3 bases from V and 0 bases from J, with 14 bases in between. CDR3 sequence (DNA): TGTGCCAGCAGTTTTATCGGTACCGCGTACCAAGAGACCCAGTACTTC. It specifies CASSFIGTAYQETQYF.

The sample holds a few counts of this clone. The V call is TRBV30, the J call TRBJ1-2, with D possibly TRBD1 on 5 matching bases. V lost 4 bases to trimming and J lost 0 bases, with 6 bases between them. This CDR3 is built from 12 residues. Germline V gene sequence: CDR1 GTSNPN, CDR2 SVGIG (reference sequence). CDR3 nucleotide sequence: TGTGCCTGGACAGGGCCTAACTATGGCTACACCTTC. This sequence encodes CAWTGPNYGYTF.

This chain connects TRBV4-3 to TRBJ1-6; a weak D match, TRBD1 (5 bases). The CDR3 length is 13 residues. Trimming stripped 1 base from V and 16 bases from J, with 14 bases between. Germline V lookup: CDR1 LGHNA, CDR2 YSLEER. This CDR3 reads CASSQVEAGPLHF. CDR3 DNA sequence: TGCGCCAGCAGCCAAGTTGAAGCAGGGCCTCTCCACTTT.

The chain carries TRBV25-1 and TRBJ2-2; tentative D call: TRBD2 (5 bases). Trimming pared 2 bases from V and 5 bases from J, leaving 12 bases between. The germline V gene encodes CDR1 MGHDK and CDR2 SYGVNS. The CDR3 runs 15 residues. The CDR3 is CASSEAGRWTGELFF. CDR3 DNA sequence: TGTGCCAGCAGTGAAGCGGGCAGGTGGACCGGGGAGCTGTTTTTT.

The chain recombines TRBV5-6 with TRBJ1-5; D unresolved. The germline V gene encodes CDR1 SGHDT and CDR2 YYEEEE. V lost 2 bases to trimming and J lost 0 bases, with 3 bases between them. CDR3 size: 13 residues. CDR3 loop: CASSLYSNQPQHF. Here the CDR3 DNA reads TGTGCCAGCAGCTTATATAGCAATCAGCCCCAGCATTTT.

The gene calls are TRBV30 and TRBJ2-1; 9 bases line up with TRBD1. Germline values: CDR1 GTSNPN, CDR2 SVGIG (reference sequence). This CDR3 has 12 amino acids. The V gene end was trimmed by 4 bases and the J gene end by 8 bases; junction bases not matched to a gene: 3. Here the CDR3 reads CAWIDRGDEQFF. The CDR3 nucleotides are TGTGCCTGGATTGACAGGGGGGATGAGCAGTTCTTC.

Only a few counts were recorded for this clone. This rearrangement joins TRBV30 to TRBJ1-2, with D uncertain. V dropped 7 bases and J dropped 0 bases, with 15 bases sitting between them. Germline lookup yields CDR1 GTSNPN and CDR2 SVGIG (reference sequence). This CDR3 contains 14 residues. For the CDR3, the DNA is TGTGCCTCAGCCCGGACGACTACTAACTATGGCTACACCTTC. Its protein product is CASARTTTNYGYTF. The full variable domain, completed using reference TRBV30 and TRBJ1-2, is SQTIHQWPATLVQPVGSPLSLECTVEGTSNPNLYWYRQAAGRGLQLLFYSVGIGQISSEVPQNLSASRPQDRQFILSSKKLLLSDSGFYLCASARTTTNYGYTFGSGTRLTVV.

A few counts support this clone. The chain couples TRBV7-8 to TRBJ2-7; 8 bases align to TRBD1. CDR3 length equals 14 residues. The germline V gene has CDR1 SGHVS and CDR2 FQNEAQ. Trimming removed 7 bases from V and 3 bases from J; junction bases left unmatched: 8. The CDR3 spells CASNTGTGFYEQYF. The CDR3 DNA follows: TGTGCCAGCAACACCGGGACAGGCTTCTACGAGCAGTACTTC.

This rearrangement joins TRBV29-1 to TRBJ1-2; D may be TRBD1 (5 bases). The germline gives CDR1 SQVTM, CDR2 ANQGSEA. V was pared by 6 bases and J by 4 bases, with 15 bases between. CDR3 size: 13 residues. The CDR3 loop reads CSVVPQGSYGYTF. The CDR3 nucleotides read TGCAGCGTCGTCCCTCAGGGCTCCTATGGCTACACCTTC.

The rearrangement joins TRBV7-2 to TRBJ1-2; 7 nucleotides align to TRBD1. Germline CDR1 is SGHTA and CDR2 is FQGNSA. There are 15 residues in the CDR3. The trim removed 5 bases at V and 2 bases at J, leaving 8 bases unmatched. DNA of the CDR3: TGTGCCAGCAGCCGCGAAATACAGGGGAACTATGGCTACACCTTC. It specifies CASSREIQGNYGYTF.

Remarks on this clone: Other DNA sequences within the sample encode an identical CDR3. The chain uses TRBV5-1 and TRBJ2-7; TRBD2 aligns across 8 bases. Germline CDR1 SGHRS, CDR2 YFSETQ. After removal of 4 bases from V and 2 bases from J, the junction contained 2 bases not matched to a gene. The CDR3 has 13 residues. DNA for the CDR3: TGCGCCAGCAGCCCTAGCGGGCCCTACGAGCAGTACTTC. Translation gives CASSPSGPYEQYF.

CDR3 sequence (DNA): TGTGCCAGCAGCCAAATGGGACATCGGGAGCTGTTTTTT. Translating gives CASSQMGHRELFF. This chain uses TRBV14 with TRBJ2-2; tentative D call: TRBD1 (6 bases). The CDR3 contains 13 residues. Per germline, CDR1 SGHDN and CDR2 FVKESK. The V and J ends lost 2 bases and 9 bases respectively, with 10 bases between them.